The TCR beta chain described here comes from a study of blood T cell repertoires in COVID-19. Study context: Whether acute or convalescent, the COVID-19 samples came from the United States, Italy and Spain. From T cells, B-cell-depleted T cells, or PBMCs came the material, which was cDNA or gDNA.

In the original processing: Scientists estimated how many nucleated cells there were by amplifying reference gene primers. The data were produced by immunoSEQ multiplex PCR, yet TCRdb's version contains in-frame clones alone and is incomplete. V and J calls and clone size are copied from that table; D and trimming were computed from the DNA. The profile shows about 75,000 clones, about nine tenths of them singletons. Trimming shortened V by 0 bases and J by 4 bases, and 10 bases separated the two germline ends. CDR1 and CDR2 (germline): GTSNPN, SVGIG (reference sequence). The CDR3 length is 14 residues.

The J gene is TRBJ1-3, the V gene TRBV30, with D unclear. The sequencing sample was made of peripheral blood. This clonotype originated in a woman in her forties or fifties with acute or convalescent COVID-19. For the CDR3, the DNA is TGTGCCTGGAGTGTACGAGGGTTCGGAAACACCATATATTTT. It yields the protein CAWSVRGFGNTIYF.